The 23 T cell receptor beta chains given below trace back to one sample, sequenced in a study of shared clonotypes between healthy human individuals. Sequencing used immunoSEQ multiplex PCR; TCRdb keeps in-frame clones, though not all of them. The sample carries 550,000 to 650,000 clones, about 95% recorded once. CD8 cells regarded as naive lacked CD45RO, were positively chosen for CCR7, and omitted terminally differentiated effector memory CD45RA+ cells. The sample was naive CD8+ T cells sorted from blood. All receptors derive from a woman aged 30 to 39 in good health.

The chain joins TRBV5-1 to TRBJ2-5; 10 positions agree with TRBD2. Matching the DNA end better, TRBJ2-7 makes the J call doubtful. CDR3 length equals 19 residues. CDR1 SGHRS and CDR2 YFSETQ come from the germline V gene. The DNA of the CDR3 is TGCGCCAGCAGCTTGAGTCAGCGGGAGGGCCGGTTGGGAGTCTACGAGCAGTACTTC. Residues: CASSLSQREGRLGVYEQYF.

The chain recombines TRBV5-6 with TRBJ2-1, with TRBD2 matching over 9 bases. The CDR3 has 15 amino acids. The junction had 3 bases not matched to a gene; V was cut back by 1 base and J by 4 bases. CDR1 is SGHDT, CDR2 YYEEEE, per germline. The CDR3 coding sequence is TGTGCCAGCAGCTTGTCTAGCGGGAAGTACAATGAGCAGTTCTTC. Translated, it gives CASSLSSGKYNEQFF. Full variable domain (rest looked up from reference TRBV5-6 and TRBJ2-1): DAGVTQSPTHLIKTRGQQVTLRCSPKSGHDTVSWYQQALGQGPQFIFQYYEEEERQRGNFPDRFSGHQFPNYSSELNVNALLLGDSALYLCASSLSSGKYNEQFFGPGTRLTVL.

The chain combines TRBV7-9 with TRBJ2-2, with unresolved D. The CDR3 covers 14 residues. From germline, CDR1 is SEHNR and CDR2 FQNEAQ (reference sequence). V was clipped by 1 base and J by 2 bases, with 5 bases between them. CDR3 sequence: CASSLEHNTGELFF. The CDR3 nucleotides read TGTGCCAGCAGCTTAGAACACAACACCGGGGAGCTGTTTTTT.

V and J are TRBV6-4 and TRBJ1-2, with unresolved D. In germline, CDR1 is MRHNA, CDR2 SNTAGT. The CDR3 contains 16 residues. Trimming shortened V by 4 bases and J by 6 bases, and 21 bases separated the two germline ends. The DNA for the CDR3 is TGTGCCAGCAGTGGAAGCGATGAGCCAAGAGACCATGGCTACACCTTC. Translation gives CASSGSDEPRDHGYTF.

This chain joins TRBV30 and TRBJ2-5, with D tentatively TRBD1 (6 bases). The J call may be mistaken, given a closer DNA end match to TRBJ2-7. There are 12 residues in the CDR3. Germline CDR1 GTSNPN, CDR2 SVGIG (reference sequence). CDR3 DNA: TGTGCCTGGAGTGTACAGGGCGACGAGCAGTACTTC. It yields the protein CAWSVQGDEQYF.

J is TRBJ2-3 and V is TRBV29-1, with 8 bases identical to TRBD2. This CDR3 is 16 amino acids long. The trim removed 3 bases at V and 11 bases at J, leaving 19 bases unmatched. The germline V gene encodes CDR1 SQVTM and CDR2 ANQGSEA. As DNA, the CDR3 is TGCAGCGTTGACAATGACGAAGGGCGGGAGGCCTTAGGGCAGTATTTT. Amino acids: CSVDNDEGREALGQYF.

The rearrangement joins TRBV19 to TRBJ2-3, with 8 bases matching TRBD2. Trimming at V came to 4 bases and at J to 10 bases, leaving 4 bases not matched to a gene. There are 12 residues in the CDR3. Germline CDR1 and CDR2: LNHDA and SQIVND (reference sequence). The CDR3 nucleotides read TGTGCCAGTAGTACGGGAGGGTACGCGCAGTATTTT. Translation gives CASSTGGYAQYF. The full variable domain, completed using reference TRBV19 and TRBJ2-3, is DGGITQSPKYLFRKEGQNVTLSCEQNLNHDAMYWYRQDPGQGLRLIYYSQIVNDFQKGDIAEGYSVSREKKESFPLTVTSAQKNPTAFYLCASSTGGYAQYFGPGTRLTVL.

The V call is TRBV4-1, the J call TRBJ2-7; perhaps TRBD1 as D (5 bases). The germline V gene encodes CDR1 MGHRA and CDR2 YSYEKL. Trimming removed 3 bases from V and 1 base from J, with 13 bases in between. The CDR3 has 15 residues. CDR3 region: CASSQGPGPSYEQYF. CDR3 nucleotide sequence: TGCGCCAGCAGCCAGGGGCCGGGCCCTTCCTACGAGCAGTACTTC.

The chain carries TRBV15 and TRBJ2-7; 7 bases line up with TRBD1. Looked up from germline, CDR1 is LNHNV and CDR2 is YYDKDF (reference sequence). The CDR3 is 13 residues long. V shed 2 bases, J shed 6 bases, and the junction held 4 bases outside the gene matches. This CDR3 is CATSRLQGSEQYF. As DNA, the CDR3 is TGTGCCACCAGCAGACTACAGGGGAGCGAGCAGTACTTC.

This chain links TRBV28 with TRBJ2-7; D not certain. The germline V gene encodes CDR1 MDHEN and CDR2 SYDVKM. The CDR3 runs to 14 residues. Trimming took off 6 bases at V and 2 bases at J, with 14 bases between the two ends. The CDR3 DNA reads TGTGCCAGCAGCCCCTCCTCTCGGACCTACGAGCAGTACTTC. Its protein product is CASSPSSRTYEQYF.

Only one count was recorded for this clone. This rearrangement joins TRBV7-6 to TRBJ2-7; 14 positions agree with TRBD2. Germline-derived CDR1 and CDR2 are SGHVS and FNYEAQ. V dropped 5 bases and J dropped 4; count of bases not matched to a gene: 7. There are 16 residues in the CDR3. The CDR3, as DNA: TGTGCCAGCAGCCCGGGACTAGCGGGAGAGGGATACGAGCAGTACTTC. It specifies CASSPGLAGEGYEQYF.

V gene TRBV11-3 combines with J gene TRBJ2-5, with D maybe TRBD1 (6 bases). CDR3 size: 16 residues. Per germline, CDR1 SGHNT and CDR2 YENEEA. V lost 4 bases and J lost 5, with 20 bases in between. The CDR3 protein is CASSSSPTGSLETQYF. In DNA, the CDR3 is TGTGCCAGCAGCTCCTCCCCGACAGGTTCGCTTGAGACCCAGTACTTC.

This chain joins TRBV14 and TRBJ2-2; TRBD1 or TRBD2 may be the D gene (5 bases each). This CDR3 spans 13 amino acids. Germline loops: CDR1 SGHDN, CDR2 FVKESK. V dropped 6 bases and J dropped 4 bases, with 9 bases sitting between them. CDR3 sequence (DNA): TGTGCCAGCAGGCCAGGGAGCACCGGGGAGCTGTTTTTT. Translated, it gives CASRPGSTGELFF.

V is TRBV4-1 and J is TRBJ2-2; possibly TRBD2 for D (5 bases). V dropped 4 bases and J dropped 3 bases, with 9 bases sitting between them. Germline V CDR1 and CDR2: MGHRA, YSYEKL. CDR3 length: 14 amino acids. The chain's CDR3 is CASSRRFDTGELFF. CDR3 coding DNA: TGCGCCAGCAGCCGGAGGTTCGACACCGGGGAGCTGTTTTTT.

V usage is TRBV2 and J usage is TRBJ2-5, with 9 bases matching TRBD2. The CDR3 consists of 14 residues. Germline V gene sequence: CDR1 SNHLY, CDR2 FYNNEI. V shed 11 bases, J shed 5 bases, and the junction held 12 bases outside the gene matches. The CDR3 DNA reads as TGTGCCTCCACCCGGCGGGAGGGGGACGAGACCCAGTACTTC. Its translation is CASTRREGDETQYF.

The chain recombines TRBV27 with TRBJ1-2; no clear D. The germline V gene has CDR1 MNHEY and CDR2 SMNVEV (reference sequence). V was clipped by 3 bases and J by 1 base, with 12 bases between them. CDR3 length: 15 amino acids. The CDR3 is CASSFGQDGNYGYTF. CDR3 DNA: TGTGCCAGCAGTTTTGGTCAGGATGGTAACTATGGCTACACCTTC.

This rearrangement joins TRBV7-9 to TRBJ1-1; D is uncertain. CDR3 length equals 16 residues. V was cut by 4 bases and J by 0 bases, with 15 bases left in between. Germline-derived CDR1 and CDR2 are SEHNR and FQNEAQ (reference sequence). The DNA of the CDR3 is TGTGCCAGCAGCTCCTCCTTAGGACTTATGAACACTGAAGCTTTCTTT. Its translation is CASSSSLGLMNTEAFF.

The V and J genes are TRBV30 and TRBJ1-1; D unclear. This CDR3 spans 10 amino acids. CDR1 is GTSNPN and CDR2 is SVGIG in the germline V gene (reference sequence). V was pared by 5 bases and J by 11 bases, with 12 bases between. CDR3: CAWVGNGAFF. As DNA, the CDR3 is TGTGCCTGGGTGGGGAACGGTGCTTTCTTT.

The chain recombines TRBV29-1 with TRBJ2-3; tentative D call: TRBD2 (5 bases). Looked up from germline, CDR1 is SQVTM and CDR2 is ANQGSEA. The CDR3 contains 14 residues. Between the trimmed V and J ends, which lost 2 bases and 3 bases, there was a span of 12 bases. CDR3 sequence reads: CSVEPGGSTDTQYF. In DNA, the CDR3 is TGCAGCGTTGAACCGGGCGGGTCAACAGATACGCAGTATTTT.

The gene calls are TRBV29-1 and TRBJ1-1, with D tentatively TRBD1 (5 bases). This CDR3 spans 14 amino acids. Germline V gene sequence: CDR1 SQVTM, CDR2 ANQGSEA. The ends were cut back, 4 bases at V and 6 bases at J, with 18 bases in the middle. This CDR3 reads CSVGGARLGAEAFF. The CDR3 DNA sequence: TGCAGCGTTGGAGGGGCCAGGCTGGGCGCTGAAGCTTTCTTT. The whole variable domain, remainder taken from reference TRBV29-1 and TRBJ1-1, is SAVISQKPSRDICQRGTSLTIQCQVDSQVTMMFWYRQQPGQSLTLIATANQGSEATYESGFVIDKFPISRPNLTFSTLTVSNMSPEDSSIYLCSVGGARLGAEAFFGQGTRLTVV.

V is TRBV19 and J is TRBJ2-1, with 9 nucleotides matching TRBD2. The CDR3 spans 14 residues. Trimming cost V 8 bases and J 4 bases; bases outside gene matches: 6. Germline V CDR1 and CDR2: LNHDA, SQIVND (reference sequence). CDR3 residues: CASGTSFSYNEQFF. Written as DNA, the CDR3 is TGTGCCAGTGGGACTAGCTTCTCTTACAATGAGCAGTTCTTC.

V is TRBV7-9 and J is TRBJ2-2; possibly TRBD1 for D (6 bases). Per the germline V gene, CDR1 is SEHNR and CDR2 is FQNEAQ (reference sequence). Trimming shortened V by 1 base and J by 7 bases, and 7 bases separated the two germline ends. The CDR3 runs to 13 residues. Written as DNA, the CDR3 is TGTGCCAGCAGCTTAGGGACAGACGGGGAGCTGTTTTTT. This gives the protein CASSLGTDGELFF.

This chain links TRBV9 with TRBJ2-1; D unresolved. Germline loops: CDR1 SGDLS, CDR2 YYNGEE. Trimming shortened V by 3 bases and J by 8 bases, and 9 bases separated the two germline ends. This CDR3 spans 12 amino acids. CDR3 sequence (DNA): TGTGCCAGCAGCGCAGATAGGGATGAGCAGTTCTTC. It is translated as CASSADRDEQFF.